These T cell receptor beta chains were read from a single sample in a study of blood T cells in healthy people across ages. TCRdb reprocessed the 5' RACE reads via MiXCR and lists one record per CDR3 protein. Of approximately 580,000 distinct CDR3 sequences listed, around 24% are singletons. This sample also appeared in a second study, on T cells of mothers and their children.

The sample taken for sequencing was blood. Every receptor here comes from a boy under 18 in good health. Both conserved end residues are part of each CDR3. D genes are given only for firm matches. The size of a clone is reported for some rows only, either as once, few or many, or as a class for expanded clones.

j_gene	v_gene	abundance	d_gene	CDR3nt	CDR3aa
TRBJ2-5	TRBV12-3/TRBV12-4	many	NA	TGTGCCAGCAGTAAGCCCCAGACTCAAGAGACCCAGTACTTC	CASSKPQTQETQYF
TRBJ2-7	TRBV20-1	few	NA	TGCAGTGCCCAACAGGGCGCGTACTACGAGCAGTACTTC	CSAQQGAYYEQYF
TRBJ2-1	TRBV5-6	few	TRBD1	TGTGCCAGCAGCTCGGGACAGCTGAGCTCCTACAATGAGCAGTTCTTC	CASSSGQLSSYNEQFF
TRBJ1-2	TRBV29-1	few	NA	TGCAGCGTTGACGGACTTAGATATGGCTACACCTTC	CSVDGLRYGYTF
TRBJ1-5	TRBV12-3/TRBV12-4	few	NA	TGTGCCAGCAGTTTGGTTATCAGCAATCAGCCCCAGCATTTT	CASSLVISNQPQHF
TRBJ2-1	TRBV4-1	once	TRBD2	TGCGCCAACAGCCACTGGGGGGGTGAGCAGTTCTTC	CANSHWGGEQFF
TRBJ2-5	TRBV5-1	NA	TRBD1	TGCGCCAGCTTCAGGACAGGGCAGGGAGAGACCCAGTACTTC	CASFRTGQGETQYF
TRBJ2-3	TRBV2	NA	NA	TGTGCCAGCAGTGAATTCCGAGCTCAGGGAAGAAAGTCCACAGATACGCAGTATTTT	CASSEFRAQGRKSTDTQYF
TRBJ2-3	TRBV3-1	few	TRBD2	TGTGCCAGCAGCCAGCGACTCCCCACGGGGGGGCAGGGAGATACGCAGTATTTT	CASSQRLPTGGQGDTQYF
TRBJ2-2	TRBV6-2/TRBV6-3	many	NA	TGTGCCAGCAGTTACTCGGATCGGGAAGGCACCGGGGAGCTGTTTTTT	CASSYSDREGTGELFF
TRBJ2-1	TRBV25-1	once	NA	TGTGCCAGCAGTGGGGACATCCTATACAATGAGCAGTTCTTC	CASSGDILYNEQFF
TRBJ2-5	TRBV5-1	few	TRBD1	TGCGCCAGCGGCCAGACAGGGCAGGAGACCCAGTACTTC	CASGQTGQETQYF
TRBJ2-1	TRBV4-1	NA	NA	TGCGCCAGCAGCCAAGAGGGGAGCGTCAGCTCCTACAATGAGCAGTTCTTC	CASSQEGSVSSYNEQFF
TRBJ1-4	TRBV12-3/TRBV12-4	few	NA	TGTGCCAGCAGTATCCACGGCCGCCCTACAACTAATGAAAAACTGTTTTTT	CASSIHGRPTTNEKLFF
TRBJ2-7	TRBV7-3	NA	NA	TGTGCCAGCAGCTTAACCGGCAGAATATACGAGCAGTACTTC	CASSLTGRIYEQYF
TRBJ2-3	TRBV20-1	NA	TRBD2	TGCAGTGCTAGAGTATTAGCGGGAGAAACAGATACGCAGTATTTT	CSARVLAGETDTQYF
TRBJ2-6	TRBV28	many	TRBD2	TGTGCCTCATTAGCGGGAGCGGGGGCCAACGTCCTGACTTTC	CASLAGAGANVLTF
TRBJ2-7	TRBV29-1	NA	NA	TGCAGCGTGGTTATGAGGGGAACCTACGAGCAGTACTTC	CSVVMRGTYEQYF
TRBJ2-3	TRBV9	few	NA	TGTGCCAGCACCTCGAGCTCGGGCACAGATACGCAGTATTTT	CASTSSSGTDTQYF
TRBJ2-7	TRBV3-1	few	NA	TGTGCCAGCAGCCAAGAGGGACGGAACTACGAGCAGTACTTC	CASSQEGRNYEQYF
TRBJ2-5	TRBV24-1	NA	NA	TGTGCCACCAGTGAGGATGGTGGGGAGACCCAGTACTTC	CATSEDGGETQYF
TRBJ2-7	TRBV28	NA	NA	TGTGCCAGCAGTTTCACAGGACCGCCGTACGAGCAGTACTTC	CASSFTGPPYEQYF
TRBJ2-1	TRBV4-1	NA	NA	TGCGCCAGCAGCCAGGGCCGGACCATGCTCATCGGTTACAATGAGCAGTTCTTC	CASSQGRTMLIGYNEQFF
TRBJ2-5	TRBV5-1	NA	NA	TGCGCCAGCAGCTTGGTGGCGGGGGCTGAGACCCAGTACTTC	CASSLVAGAETQYF
TRBJ2-5	TRBV4-3	NA	TRBD1	TGCGCCAGCAGCCAAGACTGGGGAACAGGGGGGCAAGAGACCCAGTACTTC	CASSQDWGTGGQETQYF
TRBJ2-7	TRBV28	NA	TRBD1	TGTGCCAGCAGTCCGCCTGGGACAGACAGCTTGTACGAGCAGTACTTC	CASSPPGTDSLYEQYF
TRBJ2-7	TRBV20-1	NA	TRBD2	TGCAGTGCTACTGCCTCGGGGGGGCCCTACGAGCAGTACTTC	CSATASGGPYEQYF
TRBJ2-6	TRBV4-1	NA	NA	TGCGCCAGCAGCCCTACAGGGGAGGGCTCTGGGGCCAACGTCCTGACTTTC	CASSPTGEGSGANVLTF
TRBJ1-1	TRBV6-2/TRBV6-3	few	NA	TGTGCCAGCAGTTTTCCCACTGAAGCTTTCTTT	CASSFPTEAFF
TRBJ1-2	TRBV28	NA	NA	TGTGCCAGCAGTCCCGGGGTACGGGGCTACACCTTC	CASSPGVRGYTF
TRBJ2-1	TRBV20-1	NA	NA	TGCAGTGCTAGAGATCGCCTAGTACTCCAGTTCTTC	CSARDRLVLQFF
TRBJ2-1	TRBV4-3	few	TRBD2	TGCGCCAGCAGCCAAGAAACGTCTAGCGGAAGAAATGAGCAGTTCTTC	CASSQETSSGRNEQFF
TRBJ2-7	TRBV7-3	NA	NA	TGTGCCAGCAGCTTACGTGGGGCCGAGCAGTACTTC	CASSLRGAEQYF
TRBJ2-4	TRBV2	few	TRBD1	TGTGCCAGCAGTGAAGCGTTGAAGGGACAGGGTGGTGTCAAAAACATTCAGTACTTC	CASSEALKGQGGVKNIQYF
TRBJ1-2	TRBV4-3	many	NA	TGCGCCAGCAGCCAAGATATAGGCGATGGCTACACCTTC	CASSQDIGDGYTF
TRBJ1-5	TRBV7-2	NA	NA	TGTGCCAGCAGCCTCCACCAGTTCCAGCCCCAGCATTTT	CASSLHQFQPQHF
TRBJ2-5	TRBV24-1	NA	TRBD2	TGTGCCACCAGAGGACCAGCGGGAGGGGAAGAGACCCAGTACTTC	CATRGPAGGEETQYF
TRBJ2-1	TRBV6-2/TRBV6-3	NA	NA	TGTGCCAGCAGTTACCTCCCCGGGCGGACTAACAATGAGCAGTTCTTC	CASSYLPGRTNNEQFF
TRBJ2-1	TRBV20-1	NA	NA	TGCAGTGCTAGGAGGGCGGCAGAGCAGTTCTTC	CSARRAAEQFF
TRBJ2-1	TRBV20-1	few	NA	TGCAGTGCTAGAGGGGCGCTCCACGGCGAGCAGTTCTTC	CSARGALHGEQFF
TRBJ1-1	TRBV11-2	NA	TRBD1	TGTGCCAGCAGCTCCTGGACAGGGTCGAGCACTGAAGCTTTCTTT	CASSSWTGSSTEAFF
TRBJ1-1	TRBV6-5	NA	NA	TGTGCCAGCAGTTACTCCCGACAGCTTCTGAACACTGAAGCTTTCTTT	CASSYSRQLLNTEAFF
TRBJ2-7	TRBV6-1	NA	NA	TGTGCCACAGGACAGGGGTTGGTAGCGGGGTCGGGCGAGCAGTACTTC	CATGQGLVAGSGEQYF
TRBJ2-5	TRBV6-4	NA	TRBD2	TGTGCCACAAGCGGGGGACCCGGGGAGACCCAGTACTTC	CATSGGPGETQYF
TRBJ2-7	TRBV28	NA	TRBD2	TGTGCCAGCAGTGCATCCGCGGGGGTCAACGAGCAGTACTTC	CASSASAGVNEQYF
TRBJ1-4	TRBV6-1	NA	NA	TGTGCCAGCAGTGAAACGGGGGACGGGGCAATACGGGAAAAACTGTTTTTT	CASSETGDGAIREKLFF
TRBJ1-1	TRBV6-2/TRBV6-3	NA	NA	TGTGCCAGCAGAGACACCTCGAACACTGAAGCTTTCTTT	CASRDTSNTEAFF
TRBJ2-7	TRBV20-1	NA	NA	TGCAGTGCCCCGCCGCCAGCATCCCCCTACGAGCAGTACTTC	CSAPPPASPYEQYF
TRBJ1-1	TRBV12-3/TRBV12-4	NA	NA	TGTGCCAGCACTAAACCTAGCCGCACTGAAGCTTTCTTT	CASTKPSRTEAFF
TRBJ2-5	TRBV5-1	few	NA	TGCGCCAGCAGCTTGGTGCAGGGCTGGTACCAAGAGACCCAGTACTTC	CASSLVQGWYQETQYF
TRBJ1-2	TRBV27	NA	NA	TGTGCCAGCAGTATCGGGACGGGCTATGGCTACACCTTC	CASSIGTGYGYTF
TRBJ2-7	TRBV7-9	many	TRBD1	TGTGCCAGCTCCCAGGACAGGGTCTCCTACGAGCAGTACTTC	CASSQDRVSYEQYF
TRBJ1-6	TRBV21-1	few	NA	TGTGCCAGCAGCAAAGGTTTGCAGGGACTAACTAATTCACCCCTCCACTTT	CASSKGLQGLTNSPLHF
TRBJ2-2	TRBV27	few	TRBD2	TGTGCCAGCACCCGACTGACGACCGGGACTAGCGTAGCCGGGGAGCTGTTTTTT	CASTRLTTGTSVAGELFF
TRBJ1-4	TRBV11-1	few	NA	TGTGCCAGCAGCGAAACAGGGATCGGTGAAAAACTGTTTTTT	CASSETGIGEKLFF
TRBJ2-1	TRBV3-1	NA	TRBD2	TGTGCCAGCAGCCTTAGCGGGGGTCGGCTATACAATGAGCAGTTCTTC	CASSLSGGRLYNEQFF
TRBJ2-7	TRBV7-9	once	TRBD2	TGTGCCAGCAGCTTAGGTCTAGCGGGGGAGACGGTCTCCTACGAGCAGTACTTC	CASSLGLAGETVSYEQYF
TRBJ2-5	TRBV4-2	NA	NA	TGTGCCAGCAGCCAAGTTAAAGGCAGGGGTGTGGAGGCCCAGTACTTC	CASSQVKGRGVEAQYF